This T cell receptor beta chain was observed in a study of cytotoxic CD8 clonotypes in ibrutinib-treated CLL. The CDR3 covers 13 residues. V shed 6 bases and J shed 4 bases, with 11 bases lying between them. Germline CDR1 is WSHSY and CDR2 is SAAADI. The sample holds a few counts of this clone. Generated by immunoSEQ multiplex PCR, the TCRdb table keeps only in-frame clones and is missing some. Of fewer than 400,000 clones in the sample, roughly 70% were seen once. The chain is built from TRBV10-2 and TRBJ2-3; no definite D call. The origin of this receptor is a human donor with chronic lymphocytic leukemia. The sample consisted of PBMCs, taken after 36 months of ibrutinib treatment. CDR3 nucleotides: TGCGCCAGCAGCGAATACCTAGCAGATACGCAGTATTTT. It translates to CASSEYLADTQYF.